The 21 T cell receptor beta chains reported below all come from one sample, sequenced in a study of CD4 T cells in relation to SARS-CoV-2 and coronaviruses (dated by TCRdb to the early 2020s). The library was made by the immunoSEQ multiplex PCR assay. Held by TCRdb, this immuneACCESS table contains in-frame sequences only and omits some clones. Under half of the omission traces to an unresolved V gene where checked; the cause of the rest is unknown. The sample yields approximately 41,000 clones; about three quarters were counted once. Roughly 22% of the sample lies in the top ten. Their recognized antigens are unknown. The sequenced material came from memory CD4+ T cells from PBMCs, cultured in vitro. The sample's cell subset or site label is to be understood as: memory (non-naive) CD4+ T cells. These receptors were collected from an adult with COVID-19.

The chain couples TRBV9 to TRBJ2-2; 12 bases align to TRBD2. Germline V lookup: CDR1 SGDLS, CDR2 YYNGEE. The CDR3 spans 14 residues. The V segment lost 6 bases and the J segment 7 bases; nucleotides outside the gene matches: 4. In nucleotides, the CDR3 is TGTGCCAGCACGACTAGCGGGAGAGGCGGGGAGCTGTTTTTT. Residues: CASTTSGRGGELFF.

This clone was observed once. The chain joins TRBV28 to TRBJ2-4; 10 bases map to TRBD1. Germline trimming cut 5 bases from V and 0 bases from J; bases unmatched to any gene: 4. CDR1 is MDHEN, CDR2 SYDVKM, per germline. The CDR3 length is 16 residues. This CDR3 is CASSLRDRGAKNIQYF. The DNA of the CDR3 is TGTGCCAGCAGTCTCCGGGACAGGGGAGCCAAAAACATTCAGTACTTC.

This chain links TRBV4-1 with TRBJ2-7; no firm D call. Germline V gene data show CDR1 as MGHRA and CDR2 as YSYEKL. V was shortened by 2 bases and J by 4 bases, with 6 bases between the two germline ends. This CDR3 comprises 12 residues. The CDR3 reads CASSQNLYEQYF. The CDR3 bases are TGCGCCAGCAGCCAAAACCTATACGAGCAGTACTTC.

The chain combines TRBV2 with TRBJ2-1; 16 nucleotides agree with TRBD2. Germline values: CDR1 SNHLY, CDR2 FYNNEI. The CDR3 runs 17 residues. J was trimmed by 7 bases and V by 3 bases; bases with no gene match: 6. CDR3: CASSEGLAGGAGNEQFF. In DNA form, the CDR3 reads TGTGCCAGCAGTGAGGGACTAGCGGGAGGGGCCGGGAATGAGCAGTTCTTC.

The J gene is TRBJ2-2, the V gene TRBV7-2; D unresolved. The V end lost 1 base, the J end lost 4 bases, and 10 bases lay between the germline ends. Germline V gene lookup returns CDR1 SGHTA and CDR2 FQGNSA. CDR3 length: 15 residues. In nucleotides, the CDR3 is TGTGCCAGCAGCTTAGACACCACGGCCACCGGGGAGCTGTTTTTT. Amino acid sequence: CASSLDTTATGELFF.

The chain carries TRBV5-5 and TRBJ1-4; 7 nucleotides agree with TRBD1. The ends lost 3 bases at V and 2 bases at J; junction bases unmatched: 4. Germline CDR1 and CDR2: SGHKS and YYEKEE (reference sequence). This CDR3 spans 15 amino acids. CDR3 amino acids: CASSSGGGTNEKLFF. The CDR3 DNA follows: TGTGCCAGCAGCTCAGGGGGGGGGACTAATGAAAAACTGTTTTTT.

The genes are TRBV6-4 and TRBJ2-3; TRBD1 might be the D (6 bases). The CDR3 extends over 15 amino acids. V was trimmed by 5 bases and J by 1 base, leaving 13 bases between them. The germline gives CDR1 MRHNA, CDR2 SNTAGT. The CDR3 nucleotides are TGTGCCAGCAGTCTCGATGCAGGGGGCACAGATACGCAGTATTTT. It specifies CASSLDAGGTDTQYF.

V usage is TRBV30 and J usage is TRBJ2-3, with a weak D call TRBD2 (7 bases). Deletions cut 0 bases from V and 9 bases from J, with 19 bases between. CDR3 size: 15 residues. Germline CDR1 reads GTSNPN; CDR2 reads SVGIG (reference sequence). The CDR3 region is CAWSVKGGALYTQYF. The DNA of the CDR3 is TGTGCCTGGAGTGTCAAGGGGGGGGCGTTGTACACGCAGTATTTT.

The CDR3 sequence is CASRRGGSTDTQYF. CDR3 bases: TGTGCCAGCCGAAGGGGAGGGAGCACAGATACGCAGTATTTT. This chain joins TRBV7-9 and TRBJ2-3; 7 positions match TRBD2. V lost 8 bases to trimming and J lost 0 bases; unmatched junction nucleotides: 5. Germline lookup yields CDR1 SEHNR and CDR2 FQNEAQ (reference sequence). The CDR3 runs to 14 residues.

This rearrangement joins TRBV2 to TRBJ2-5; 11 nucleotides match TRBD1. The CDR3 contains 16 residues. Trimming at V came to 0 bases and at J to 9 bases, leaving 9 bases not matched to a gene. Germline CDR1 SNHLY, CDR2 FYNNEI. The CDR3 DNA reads TGTGCCAGCAGTGAAGCGCGGACAGGGGGCTCAAGCGCCCAGTACTTC. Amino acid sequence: CASSEARTGGSSAQYF.

The CDR3: CASSLFPPPSIQGTYYEQYF. The CDR3 nucleotides read TGTGCCAGCAGTCTATTTCCACCACCCAGCATACAGGGAACCTACTACGAGCAGTACTTC. The chain combines TRBV27 with TRBJ2-7; D may be TRBD1 (6 bases). This CDR3 has 20 residues. Germline V lookup: CDR1 MNHEY, CDR2 SMNVEV (reference sequence). V was trimmed by 5 bases and J by 3 bases, leaving 32 bases between them.

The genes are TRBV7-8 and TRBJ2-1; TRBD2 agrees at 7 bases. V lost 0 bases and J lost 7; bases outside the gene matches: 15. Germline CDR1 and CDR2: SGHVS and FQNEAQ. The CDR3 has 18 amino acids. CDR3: CASSLAPWDRGRGNEQFF. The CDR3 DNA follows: TGTGCCAGCAGCTTAGCCCCGTGGGATCGTGGGAGGGGAAATGAGCAGTTCTTC.

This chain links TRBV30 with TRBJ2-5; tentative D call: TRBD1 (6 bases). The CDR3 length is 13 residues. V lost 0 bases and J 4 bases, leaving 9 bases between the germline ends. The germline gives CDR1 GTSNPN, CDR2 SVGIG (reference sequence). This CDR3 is CAWSVGGRETQYF. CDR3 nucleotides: TGTGCCTGGAGTGTAGGGGGTAGAGAGACCCAGTACTTC.

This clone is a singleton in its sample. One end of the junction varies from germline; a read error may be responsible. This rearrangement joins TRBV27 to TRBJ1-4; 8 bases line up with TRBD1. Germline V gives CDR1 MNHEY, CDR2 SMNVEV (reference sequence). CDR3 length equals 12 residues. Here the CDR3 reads CASSSTPGQASF. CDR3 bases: TGTGCCAGCAGTTCTACCCCGGGACAGGCGAGTTTT. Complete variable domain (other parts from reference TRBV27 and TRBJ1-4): EAQVTQNPRYLITVTGKKLTVTCSQNMNHEYMSWYRQDPGLGLRQIYYSMNVEVTDKGDVPEGYKVSRKEKRNFPLILESPSPNQTSLYFCASSSTPGQASFGSGTQLSVL.

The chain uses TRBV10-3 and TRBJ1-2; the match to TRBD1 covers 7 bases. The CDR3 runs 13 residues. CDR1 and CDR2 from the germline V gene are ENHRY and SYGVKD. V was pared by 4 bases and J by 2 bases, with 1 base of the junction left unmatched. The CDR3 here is CAISVGGNYGYTF. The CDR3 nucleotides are TGTGCCATCAGTGTAGGGGGCAACTATGGCTACACCTTC.

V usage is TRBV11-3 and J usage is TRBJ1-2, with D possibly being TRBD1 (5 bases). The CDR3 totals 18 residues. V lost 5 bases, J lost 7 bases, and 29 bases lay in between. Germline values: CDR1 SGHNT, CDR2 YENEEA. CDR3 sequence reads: CASSHLFAGQGDWGGYTF. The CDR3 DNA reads TGTGCCAGCAGCCACCTTTTTGCCGGGCAGGGCGATTGGGGTGGCTACACCTTC.

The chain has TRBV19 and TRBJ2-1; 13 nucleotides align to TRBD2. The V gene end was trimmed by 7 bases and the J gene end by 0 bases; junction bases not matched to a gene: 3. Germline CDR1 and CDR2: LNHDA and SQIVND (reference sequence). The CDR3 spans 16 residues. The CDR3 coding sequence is TGTGCCAGTAAAACTAGCGGGAGGGCCTCCTACAATGAGCAGTTCTTC. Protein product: CASKTSGRASYNEQFF.

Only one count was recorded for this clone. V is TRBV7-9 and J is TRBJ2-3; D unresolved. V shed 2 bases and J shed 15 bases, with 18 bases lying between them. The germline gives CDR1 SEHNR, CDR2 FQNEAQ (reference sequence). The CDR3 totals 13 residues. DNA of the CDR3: TGTGCCAGCAGCTTAACTGCCTATCGTTGGGGTTATTTT. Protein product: CASSLTAYRWGYF.

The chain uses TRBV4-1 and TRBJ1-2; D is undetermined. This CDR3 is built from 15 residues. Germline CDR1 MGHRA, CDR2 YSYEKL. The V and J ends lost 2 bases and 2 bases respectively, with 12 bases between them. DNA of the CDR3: TGCGCCAGCAGCCAAACCTCACTAGGAAACTATGGCTACACCTTC. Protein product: CASSQTSLGNYGYTF.

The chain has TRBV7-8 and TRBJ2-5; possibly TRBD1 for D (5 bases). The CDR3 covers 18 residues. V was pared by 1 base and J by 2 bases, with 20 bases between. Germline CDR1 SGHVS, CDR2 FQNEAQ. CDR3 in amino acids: CASSLEELQAPTQETQYF. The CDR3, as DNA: TGTGCCAGCAGCTTAGAAGAACTACAGGCCCCCACTCAAGAGACCCAGTACTTC. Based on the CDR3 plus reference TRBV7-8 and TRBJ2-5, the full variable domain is GAGVSQSPRYKVAKRGQDVALRCDPISGHVSLFWYQQALGQGPEFLTYFQNEAQLDKSGLPSDRFFAERPEGSVSTLKIQRTQQEDSAVYLCASSLEELQAPTQETQYFGPGTRLLVL.

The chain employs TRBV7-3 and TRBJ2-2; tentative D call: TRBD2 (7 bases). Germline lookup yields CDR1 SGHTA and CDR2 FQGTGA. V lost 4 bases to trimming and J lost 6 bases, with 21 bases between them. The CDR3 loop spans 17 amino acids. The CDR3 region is CASSSQSGRGVAGELFF. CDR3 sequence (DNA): TGTGCCAGCAGCTCCCAGTCGGGGAGGGGGGTTGCCGGGGAGCTGTTTTTT.